This T cell receptor beta chain was documented in a study of blood T cell repertoires in COVID-19. The CDR3 has 14 residues. The V and J ends lost 3 bases and 6 bases, in that order; junction bases with no gene match: 7. CDR1 and CDR2 (germline): LNHDA, SQIVND (reference sequence). The repertoire was sequenced with immunoSEQ multiplex PCR; TCRdb's copy has only in-frame clones and lacks some. The sample consists of 270,000 or so clones, about nine tenths of them appearing once. The clonotype was recovered from a woman aged 25 to 45 with COVID-19, enrolled during active disease. The chain recombines TRBV19 with TRBJ2-5, with 7 bases fitting TRBD2. The sequenced material came from peripheral blood. The CDR3 nucleotides are TGTGCCAGTAGTATCCAGGGAGGGTCACAGACCCAGTACTTC. Amino acids: CASSIQGGSQTQYF.